Shown below are 5 T cell receptor beta chains from a single sample sequenced in a study of CD8+ T cells in alopecia areata. Isolated RNA was reverse transcribed into cDNA used as the sequencing template. Profiled with immunoSEQ multiplex PCR; TCRdb holds only in-frame clones, not every one. The table includes 110,000 to 150,000 clones, approximately 50% detected once. Sample: CD4+ T cells sorted from blood, taken at week 0. The receptor set was obtained from a human donor with alopecia areata.

The table lists this clone with a count of one. V is TRBV16 and J is TRBJ2-7; 9 bases align to TRBD2. Germline loops: CDR1 KGHSY, CDR2 FQNENV. Trimming cost V 2 bases and J 0 bases; bases outside gene matches: 5. The CDR3 is 16 residues long. CDR3 nucleotide sequence: TGTGCCAGCAGCCAAAGACTAGCGGTAAGCTCCTACGAGCAGTACTTC. It codes for CASSQRLAVSSYEQYF.

The chain recombines TRBV6-6 with TRBJ1-1, with D uncertain. Trimming took off 5 bases at V and 0 bases at J, with 13 bases between the two ends. CDR3 length: 15 amino acids. CDR1 MNHNY and CDR2 SVGAGI come from the germline V gene (reference sequence). The CDR3, as DNA: TGTGCCAGCAGTCTAGACCTAACTGTGAACACTGAAGCTTTCTTT. This codes for CASSLDLTVNTEAFF.

This rearrangement joins TRBV29-1 to TRBJ2-1; no firm D call. CDR1 SQVTM and CDR2 ANQGSEA come from the germline V gene. Trimming cost V 6 bases and J 8 bases, with 11 bases left between them. CDR3 length: 11 amino acids. CDR3: CSVRIRDEQFF. In DNA form, the CDR3 reads TGCAGCGTGAGAATTAGGGATGAGCAGTTCTTC.

The chain links TRBV14 to TRBJ2-1, with TRBD2 matching 13 bases. Per the germline V gene, CDR1 is SGHDN and CDR2 is FVKESK. Losses at the gene ends were 4 bases for V and 6 bases for J; bases not matched to a gene: 6. This CDR3 spans 16 amino acids. The CDR3 sequence is CASSRTSGRMVNEQFF. CDR3 DNA sequence: TGTGCCAGCAGCCGGACTAGCGGGAGAATGGTCAATGAGCAGTTCTTC.

The rearrangement joins TRBV6-1 to TRBJ2-6, with D possibly called TRBD1 or TRBD2 (5 bases each). Germline CDR1 is MNHNS and CDR2 is SASEGT. Trimming pared 4 bases from V and 2 bases from J, leaving 6 bases between. This CDR3 has 14 amino acids. CDR3 nucleotides: TGTGCCAGCAGTGGGGGGACTGGGGCCAACGTCCTGACTTTC. Amino acids: CASSGGTGANVLTF.